Listed here is a single T cell receptor beta chain. The sample comes from a study of tumor and adjacent non-tumor tissue in lung cancer. A modified ARM-PCR protocol with three rounds of nested PCR amplified TCRbeta. TCRdb analysed the multiplex PCR reads with MiXCR anew, one entry per CDR3 protein. The top ten clones hold 40% to 45% of a sample with 60,000 to 70,000 distinct CDR3 sequences, about 77% of them seen once. Looked up from germline, CDR1 is MNHEY and CDR2 is SVGAGI. This CDR3 has 14 amino acids. V lost 7 bases to trimming and J lost 2 bases, with 13 bases between them. The template was RNA from unsorted bulk tissue. Distant lung tissue was collected more than 3 cm away from the tumor edge.

The specimen was distant non-tumor lung tissue. The J gene is TRBJ2-3, the V gene TRBV6-5, with TRBD2 as a possible D gene (5 bases). This clonotype was sampled from a man aged 55 to 69 with non-small cell lung cancer. This CDR3 is CASKLVEDTDTQYF. CDR3 coding DNA: TGTGCCAGCAAACTAGTGGAGGACACAGATACGCAGTATTTT.